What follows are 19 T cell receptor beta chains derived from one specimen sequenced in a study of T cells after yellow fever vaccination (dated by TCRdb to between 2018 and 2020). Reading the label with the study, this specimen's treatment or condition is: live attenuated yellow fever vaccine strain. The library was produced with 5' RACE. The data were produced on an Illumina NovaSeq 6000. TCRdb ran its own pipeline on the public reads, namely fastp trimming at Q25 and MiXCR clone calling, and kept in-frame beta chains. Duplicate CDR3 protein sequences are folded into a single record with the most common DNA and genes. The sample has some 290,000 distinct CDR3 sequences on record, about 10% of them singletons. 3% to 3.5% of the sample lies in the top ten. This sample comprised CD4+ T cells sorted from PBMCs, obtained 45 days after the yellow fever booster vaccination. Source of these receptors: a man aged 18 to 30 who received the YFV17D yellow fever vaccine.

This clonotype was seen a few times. In DNA, the CDR3 is TGTGCCAGCAGTTTACAAGGTTCACCCCTCCACTTT. It specifies CASSLQGSPLHF. The chain employs TRBV12-3 or TRBV12-4 and TRBJ1-6; D gene unclear. The V gene lost 2 bases and the J gene lost 9 bases, with 5 bases spanning the gap. CDR3 length equals 12 residues.

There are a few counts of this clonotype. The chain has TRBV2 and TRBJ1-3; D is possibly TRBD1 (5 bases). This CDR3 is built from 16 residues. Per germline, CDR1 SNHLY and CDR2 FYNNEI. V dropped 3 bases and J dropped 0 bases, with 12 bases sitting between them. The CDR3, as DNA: TGTGCCAGCAGTGATCCGAACAGGCCCTCTGGAAACACCATATATTTT. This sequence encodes CASSDPNRPSGNTIYF.

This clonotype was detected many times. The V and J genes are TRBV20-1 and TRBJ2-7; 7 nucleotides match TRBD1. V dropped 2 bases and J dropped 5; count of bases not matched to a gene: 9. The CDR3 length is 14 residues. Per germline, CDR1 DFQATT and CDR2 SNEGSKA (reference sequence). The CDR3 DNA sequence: TGCAGTGCTAGAACCAACAGGGGATGGGACGAGCAGTACGTC. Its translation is CSARTNRGWDEQYV.

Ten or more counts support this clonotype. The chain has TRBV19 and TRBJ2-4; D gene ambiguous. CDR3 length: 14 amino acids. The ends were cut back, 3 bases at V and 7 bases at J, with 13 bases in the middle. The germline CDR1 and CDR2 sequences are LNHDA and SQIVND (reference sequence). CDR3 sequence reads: CASSMRVYGNIQYF. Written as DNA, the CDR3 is TGTGCCAGTAGTATGAGAGTGTATGGGAACATTCAGTACTTC.

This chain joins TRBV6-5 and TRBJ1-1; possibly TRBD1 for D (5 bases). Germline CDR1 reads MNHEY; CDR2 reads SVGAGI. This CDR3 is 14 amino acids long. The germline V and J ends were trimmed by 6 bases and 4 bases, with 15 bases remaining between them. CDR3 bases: TGTGCCAGCAGATTAGGGACCTGGGGCACTGAAGCTTTCTTT. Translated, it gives CASRLGTWGTEAFF.

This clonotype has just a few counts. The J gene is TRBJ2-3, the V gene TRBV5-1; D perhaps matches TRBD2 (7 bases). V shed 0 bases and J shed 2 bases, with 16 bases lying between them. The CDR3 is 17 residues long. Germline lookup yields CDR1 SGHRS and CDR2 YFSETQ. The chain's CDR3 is CASSLGPAGAATDTQYF. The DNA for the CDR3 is TGCGCCAGCAGCTTGGGCCCCGCGGGGGCCGCCACAGATACGCAGTATTTT.

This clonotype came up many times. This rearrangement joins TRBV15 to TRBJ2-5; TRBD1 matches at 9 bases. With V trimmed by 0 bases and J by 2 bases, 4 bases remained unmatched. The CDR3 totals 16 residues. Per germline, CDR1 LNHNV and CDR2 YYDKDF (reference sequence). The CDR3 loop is CATSRDPQGAQETQYF. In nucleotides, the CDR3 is TGTGCCACCAGCAGAGATCCACAGGGGGCACAAGAGACCCAGTACTTC.

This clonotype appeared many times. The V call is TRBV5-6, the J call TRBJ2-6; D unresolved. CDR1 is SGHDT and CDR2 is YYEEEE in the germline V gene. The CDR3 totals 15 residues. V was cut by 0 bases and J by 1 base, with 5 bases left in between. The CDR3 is CASSLVRSGANVLTF. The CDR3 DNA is TGTGCCAGCAGCTTGGTCCGGTCTGGGGCCAACGTCCTGACTTTC.

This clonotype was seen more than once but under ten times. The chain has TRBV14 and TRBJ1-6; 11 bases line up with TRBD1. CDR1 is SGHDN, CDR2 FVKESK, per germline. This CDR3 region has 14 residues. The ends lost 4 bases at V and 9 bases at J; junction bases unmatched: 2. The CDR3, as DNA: TGTGCCAGCAGCCGCGGGACAGGGGGTTCACCCCTCCACTTT. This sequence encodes CASSRGTGGSPLHF.

The CDR3 nucleotides read TGTGCCAGTAGTCCCCAATTCGGGACAGGGAGGGGCTACACCTTC. Translated: CASSPQFGTGRGYTF. The chain is built from TRBV19 and TRBJ1-2; 9 bases fit TRBD1. CDR1 LNHDA and CDR2 SQIVND come from the germline V gene (reference sequence). The CDR3 totals 15 residues. V lost 5 bases, J lost 8 bases, and 12 bases stayed unmatched.

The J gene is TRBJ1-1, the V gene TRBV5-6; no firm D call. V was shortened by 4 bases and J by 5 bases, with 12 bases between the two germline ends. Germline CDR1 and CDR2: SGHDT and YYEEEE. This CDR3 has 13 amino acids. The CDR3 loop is CASSATRVTEAFF. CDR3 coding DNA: TGTGCCAGCAGCGCCACCAGAGTAACTGAAGCTTTCTTT.

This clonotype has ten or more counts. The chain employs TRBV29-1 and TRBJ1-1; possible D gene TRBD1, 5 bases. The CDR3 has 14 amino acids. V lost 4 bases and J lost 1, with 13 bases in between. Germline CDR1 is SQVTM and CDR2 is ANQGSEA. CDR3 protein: CSVVQGFRNTEAFF. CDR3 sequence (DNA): TGCAGCGTTGTTCAGGGTTTTAGGAACACTGAAGCTTTCTTT. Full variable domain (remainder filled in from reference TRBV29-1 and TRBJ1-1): SAVISQKPSRDICQRGTSLTIQCQVDSQVTMMFWYRQQPGQSLTLIATANQGSEATYESGFVIDKFPISRPNLTFSTLTVSNMSPEDSSIYLCSVVQGFRNTEAFFGQGTRLTVV.

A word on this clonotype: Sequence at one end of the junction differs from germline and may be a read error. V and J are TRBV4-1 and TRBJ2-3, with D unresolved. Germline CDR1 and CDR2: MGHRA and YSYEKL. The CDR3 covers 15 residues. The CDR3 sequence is CASSQGISRTDTQYF. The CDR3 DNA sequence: TGCGCCAGCAGCCAAGGCATTTCGCGCACGGATACGCAGTATTTT.

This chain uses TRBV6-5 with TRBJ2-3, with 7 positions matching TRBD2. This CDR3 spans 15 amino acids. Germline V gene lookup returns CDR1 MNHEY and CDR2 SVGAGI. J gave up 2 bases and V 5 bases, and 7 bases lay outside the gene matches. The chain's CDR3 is CASSPTSAATDTQYF. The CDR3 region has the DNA TGTGCCAGCAGTCCCACTAGCGCCGCCACAGATACGCAGTATTTT.

DNA of the CDR3: TGTGCCAGCTCACCACCAGGGGCGGTGGATACGCAGTATTTT. Amino acid sequence: CASSPPGAVDTQYF. The chain recombines TRBV18 with TRBJ2-3; a possible D gene is TRBD1 (5 bases). Germline assignment: CDR1 KGHSH and CDR2 LQKENI. Trimming stripped 0 bases from V and 6 bases from J, with 10 bases between. The CDR3 extends over 14 amino acids.

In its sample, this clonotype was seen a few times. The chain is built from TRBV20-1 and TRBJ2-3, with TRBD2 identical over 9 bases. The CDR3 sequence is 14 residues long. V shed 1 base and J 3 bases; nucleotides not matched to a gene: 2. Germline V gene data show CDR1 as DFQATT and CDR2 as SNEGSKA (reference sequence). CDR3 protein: CSARAAGGTDTQYF. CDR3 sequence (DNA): TGCAGTGCTAGAGCGGCGGGGGGGACAGATACGCAGTATTTT.

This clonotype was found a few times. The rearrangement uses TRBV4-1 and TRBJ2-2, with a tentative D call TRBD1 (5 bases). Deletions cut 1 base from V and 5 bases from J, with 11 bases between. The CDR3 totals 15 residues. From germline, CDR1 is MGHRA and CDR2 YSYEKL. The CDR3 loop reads CASSQGPGRTGELFF. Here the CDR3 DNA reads TGCGCCAGCAGCCAAGGGCCAGGGCGGACCGGGGAGCTGTTTTTT.

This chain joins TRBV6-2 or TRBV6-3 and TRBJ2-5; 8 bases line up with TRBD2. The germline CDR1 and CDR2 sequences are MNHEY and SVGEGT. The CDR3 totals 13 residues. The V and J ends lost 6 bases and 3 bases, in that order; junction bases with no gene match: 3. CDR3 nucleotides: TGTGCCAGCAGCAGACTAGCGAAAGAGACCCAGTACTTC. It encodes CASSRLAKETQYF.

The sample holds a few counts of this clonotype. The CDR3 is CASSYGGDLGNSPLHF. The DNA for the CDR3 is TGTGCCAGCAGTTACGGCGGGGATCTAGGAAATTCACCCCTCCACTTT. The chain employs TRBV6-2 or TRBV6-3 and TRBJ1-6; the D is unclear. Trimming pared 2 bases from V and 7 bases from J, leaving 15 bases between. This CDR3 is built from 16 residues. Germline V gene sequence: CDR1 MNHEY, CDR2 SVGEGT.